One T cell receptor beta chain is described in this entry. RNA totalling roughly 0.5 to 1 ug underwent reverse transcription with random hexamers. One entry per CDR3 protein results from TCRdb running MiXCR on the immunoSEQ multiplex PCR reads. The sample holds approximately 230,000 distinct CDR3 sequences, just under 95% seen once. Between the trimmed V and J ends, which lost 8 bases and 2 bases, there was a span of 9 bases. CDR3 length equals 12 residues. The V gene's germline CDR1 is SNHLY and CDR2 FYNNEI. The record originates from a study of CD8 T cells in Susac syndrome. V and J are TRBV2 and TRBJ2-5; D uncertain. Sequenced input: CD4+ T cells from PBMCs. The sequence was collected from a human donor with multiple sclerosis. The CDR3 DNA reads TGTGCCAGCCGAGAGGTACAAGAGACCCAGTACTTC. Amino acid sequence: CASREVQETQYF. The whole variable domain, filled in from reference TRBV2 and TRBJ2-5, reads EPEVTQTPSHQVTQMGQEVILRCVPISNHLYFYWYRQILGQKVEFLVSFYNNEISEKSEIFDDQFSVERPDGSNFTLKIRSTKLEDSAMYFCASREVQETQYFGPGTRLLVL.